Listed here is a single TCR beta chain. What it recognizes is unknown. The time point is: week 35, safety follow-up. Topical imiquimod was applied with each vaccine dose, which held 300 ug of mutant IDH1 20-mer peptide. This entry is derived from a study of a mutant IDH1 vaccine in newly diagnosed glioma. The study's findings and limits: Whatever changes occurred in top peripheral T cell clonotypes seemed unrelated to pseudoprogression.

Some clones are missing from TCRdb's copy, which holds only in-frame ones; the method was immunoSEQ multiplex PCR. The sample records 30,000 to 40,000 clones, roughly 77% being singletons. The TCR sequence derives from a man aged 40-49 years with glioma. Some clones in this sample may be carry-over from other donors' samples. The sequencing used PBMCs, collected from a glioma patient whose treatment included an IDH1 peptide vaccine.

In nucleotides, the CDR3 is TGTGCCAGCAGCCAAACCGCCAGGGGTCGATACAATGAGCAGTTCTTC. Its translation: CASSQTARGRYNEQFF. The chain couples TRBV11-2 to TRBJ2-1, with D perhaps TRBD1 (6 bases). The germline gives CDR1 SGHAT, CDR2 FQNNGV. The CDR3 is made up of 16 amino acids. The V end was cut by 5 bases, the J end by 4 bases, with 18 bases between.